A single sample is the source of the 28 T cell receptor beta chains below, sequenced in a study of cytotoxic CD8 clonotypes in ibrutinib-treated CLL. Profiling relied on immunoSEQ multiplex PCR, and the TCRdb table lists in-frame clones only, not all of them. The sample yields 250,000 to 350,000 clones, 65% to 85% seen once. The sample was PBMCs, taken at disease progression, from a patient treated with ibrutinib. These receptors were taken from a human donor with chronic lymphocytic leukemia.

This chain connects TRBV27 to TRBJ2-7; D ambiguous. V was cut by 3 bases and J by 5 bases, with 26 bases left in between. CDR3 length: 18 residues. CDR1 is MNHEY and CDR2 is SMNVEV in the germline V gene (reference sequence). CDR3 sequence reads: CASSFSASSLTPVHEQYF. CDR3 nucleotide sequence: TGTGCCAGCAGTTTCTCGGCCAGTTCCCTTACCCCGGTCCACGAGCAGTACTTC.

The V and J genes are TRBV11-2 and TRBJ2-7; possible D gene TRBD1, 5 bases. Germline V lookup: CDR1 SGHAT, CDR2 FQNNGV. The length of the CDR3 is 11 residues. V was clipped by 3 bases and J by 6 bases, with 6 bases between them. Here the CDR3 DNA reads TGTGCCAGCAGCTTTAGGGGCGAGCAGTACTTC. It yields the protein CASSFRGEQYF.

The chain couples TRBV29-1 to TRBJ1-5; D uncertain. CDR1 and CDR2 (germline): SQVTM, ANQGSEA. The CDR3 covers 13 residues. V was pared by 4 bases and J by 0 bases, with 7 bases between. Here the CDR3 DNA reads TGCAGCGTTGCGATGGTTAGCAATCAGCCCCAGCATTTT. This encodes CSVAMVSNQPQHF.

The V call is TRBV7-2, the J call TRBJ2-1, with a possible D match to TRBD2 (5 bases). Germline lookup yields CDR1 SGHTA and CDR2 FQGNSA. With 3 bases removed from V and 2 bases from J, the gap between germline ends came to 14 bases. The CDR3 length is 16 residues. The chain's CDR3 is CASSFVSGGTYNEQFF. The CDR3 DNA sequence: TGTGCCAGCAGCTTCGTCAGTGGAGGTACCTACAATGAGCAGTTCTTC. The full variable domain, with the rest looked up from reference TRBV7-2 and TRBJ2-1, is GAGVSQSPSNKVTEKGKDVELRCDPISGHTALYWYRQSLGQGLEFLIYFQGNSAPDKSGLPSDRFSAERTGGSVSTLTIQRTQQEDSAVYLCASSFVSGGTYNEQFFGPGTRLTVL.

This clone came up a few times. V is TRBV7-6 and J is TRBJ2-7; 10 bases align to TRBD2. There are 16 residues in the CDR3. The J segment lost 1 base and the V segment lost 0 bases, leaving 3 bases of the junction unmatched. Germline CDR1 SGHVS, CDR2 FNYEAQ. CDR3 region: CASSLASGGPSYEQYF. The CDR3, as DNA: TGTGCCAGCAGCTTAGCTAGCGGGGGGCCATCCTACGAGCAGTACTTC.

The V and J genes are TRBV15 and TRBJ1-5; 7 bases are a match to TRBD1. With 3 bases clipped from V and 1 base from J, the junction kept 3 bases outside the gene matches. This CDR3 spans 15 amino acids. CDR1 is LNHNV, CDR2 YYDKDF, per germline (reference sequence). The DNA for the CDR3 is TGTGCCACCAGCAGGACAGGGTTAAGCAATCAGCCCCAGCATTTT. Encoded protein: CATSRTGLSNQPQHF.

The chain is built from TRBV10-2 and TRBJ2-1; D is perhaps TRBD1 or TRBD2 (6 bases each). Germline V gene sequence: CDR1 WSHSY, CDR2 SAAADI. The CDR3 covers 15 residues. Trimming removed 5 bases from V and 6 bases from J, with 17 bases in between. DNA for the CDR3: TGCGCCAGCAGTCGGACTACAAAGACAGGCAATGAGCAGTTCTTC. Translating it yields CASSRTTKTGNEQFF.

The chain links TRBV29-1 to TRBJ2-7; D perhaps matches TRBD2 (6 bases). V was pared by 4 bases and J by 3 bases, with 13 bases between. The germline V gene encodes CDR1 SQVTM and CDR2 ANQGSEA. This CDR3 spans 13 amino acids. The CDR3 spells CSVVSGLRYEQYF. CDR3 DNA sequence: TGCAGCGTTGTTTCGGGACTCCGCTACGAGCAGTACTTC.

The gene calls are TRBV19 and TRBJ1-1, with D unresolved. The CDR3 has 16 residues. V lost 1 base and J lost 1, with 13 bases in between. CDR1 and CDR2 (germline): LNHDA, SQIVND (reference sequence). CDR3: CASSIVGKLSNTEAFF. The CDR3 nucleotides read TGTGCCAGTAGTATAGTGGGGAAATTATCGAACACTGAAGCTTTCTTT.

The CDR3 region has the DNA TGTGCCAGCAGCGTAGACAGCGGGAGGGTTTCCTACAATGAGCAGTTCTTC. Its protein product is CASSVDSGRVSYNEQFF. V gene TRBV9 combines with J gene TRBJ2-1, with 10 positions matching TRBD2. The CDR3 runs 17 residues. V lost 0 bases to trimming and J lost 1 base; unmatched junction nucleotides: 4. Germline-derived CDR1 and CDR2 are SGDLS and YYNGEE. Based on the CDR3 plus reference TRBV9 and TRBJ2-1, the full variable domain is DSGVTQTPKHLITATGQRVTLRCSPRSGDLSVYWYQQSLDQGLQFLIQYYNGEERAKGNILERFSAQQFPDLHSELNLSSLELGDSALYFCASSVDSGRVSYNEQFFGPGTRLTVL.

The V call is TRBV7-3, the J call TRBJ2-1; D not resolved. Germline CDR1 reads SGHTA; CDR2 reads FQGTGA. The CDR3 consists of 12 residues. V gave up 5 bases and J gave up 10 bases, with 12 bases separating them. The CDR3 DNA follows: TGTGCCAGCAGCCCCACGAGAGGAGAGCAGTTCTTC. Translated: CASSPTRGEQFF.

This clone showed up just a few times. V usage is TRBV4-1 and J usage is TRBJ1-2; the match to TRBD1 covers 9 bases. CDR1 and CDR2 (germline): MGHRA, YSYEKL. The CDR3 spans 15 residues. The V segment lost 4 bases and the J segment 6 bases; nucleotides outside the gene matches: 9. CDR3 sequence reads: CASSRLEQGADGYTF. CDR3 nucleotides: TGCGCCAGCAGCCGCTTGGAACAGGGGGCTGATGGCTACACCTTC.

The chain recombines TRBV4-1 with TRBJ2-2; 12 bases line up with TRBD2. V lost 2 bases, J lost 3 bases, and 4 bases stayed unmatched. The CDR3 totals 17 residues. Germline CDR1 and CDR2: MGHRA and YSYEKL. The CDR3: CASSQRLAGEYTGELFF. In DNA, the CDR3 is TGCGCCAGCAGCCAAAGACTAGCGGGGGAATACACCGGGGAGCTGTTTTTT.

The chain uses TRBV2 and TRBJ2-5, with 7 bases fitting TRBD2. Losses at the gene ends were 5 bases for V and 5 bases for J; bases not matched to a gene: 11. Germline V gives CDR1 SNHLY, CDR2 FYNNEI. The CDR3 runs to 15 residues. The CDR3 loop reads CASSPLTSFRETQYF. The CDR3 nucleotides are TGTGCCAGCAGTCCCTTGACTAGCTTCCGTGAGACCCAGTACTTC.

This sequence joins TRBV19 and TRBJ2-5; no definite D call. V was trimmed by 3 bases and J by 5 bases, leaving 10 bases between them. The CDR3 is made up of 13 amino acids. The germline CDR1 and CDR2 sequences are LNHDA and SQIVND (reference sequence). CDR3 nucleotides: TGTGCCAGTAGTATCTGGGGTAGGGAGACCCAGTACTTC. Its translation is CASSIWGRETQYF.

CDR3 sequence: CASSLGQPNTGELFF. DNA for the CDR3: TGCGCCAGCAGCTTGGGACAGCCGAACACCGGGGAGCTGTTTTTT. The chain links TRBV5-1 to TRBJ2-2; a weak D match, TRBD1 (5 bases). Germline CDR1 SGHRS, CDR2 YFSETQ. The CDR3 length is 15 residues. V lost 0 bases to trimming and J lost 0 bases, with 6 bases between them.

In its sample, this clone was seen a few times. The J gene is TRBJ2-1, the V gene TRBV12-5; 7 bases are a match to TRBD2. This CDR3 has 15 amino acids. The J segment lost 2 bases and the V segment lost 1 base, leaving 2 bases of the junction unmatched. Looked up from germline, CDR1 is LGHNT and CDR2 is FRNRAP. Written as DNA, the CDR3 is TGTGCTAGTGGTTTGGGGCTAGCGGCCTACAATGAGCAGTTCTTC. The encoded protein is CASGLGLAAYNEQFF.

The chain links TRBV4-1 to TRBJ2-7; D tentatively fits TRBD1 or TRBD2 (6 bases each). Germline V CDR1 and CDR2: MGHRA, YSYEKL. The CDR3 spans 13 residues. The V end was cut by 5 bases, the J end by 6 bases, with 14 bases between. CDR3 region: CASSGVGGSEQYF. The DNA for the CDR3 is TGCGCCAGCAGCGGCGTCGGGGGCAGCGAGCAGTACTTC.

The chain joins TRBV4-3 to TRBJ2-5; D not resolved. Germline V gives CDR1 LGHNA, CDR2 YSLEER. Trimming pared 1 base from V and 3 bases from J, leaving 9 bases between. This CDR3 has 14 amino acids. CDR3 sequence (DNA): TGCGCCAGCAGCCAAGTTTTAAGAAAAGAGACCCAGTACTTC. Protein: CASSQVLRKETQYF.

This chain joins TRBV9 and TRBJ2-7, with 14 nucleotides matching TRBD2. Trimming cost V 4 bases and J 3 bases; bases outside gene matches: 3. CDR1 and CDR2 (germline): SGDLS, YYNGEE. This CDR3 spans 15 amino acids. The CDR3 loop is CASSPGLAGVYEQYF. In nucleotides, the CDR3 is TGTGCCAGCAGCCCGGGACTAGCGGGAGTCTACGAGCAGTACTTC.

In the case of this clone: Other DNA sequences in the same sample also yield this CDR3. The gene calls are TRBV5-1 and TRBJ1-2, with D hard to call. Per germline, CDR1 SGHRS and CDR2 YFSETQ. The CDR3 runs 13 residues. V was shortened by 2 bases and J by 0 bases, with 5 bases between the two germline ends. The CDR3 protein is CASSLTSNYGYTF. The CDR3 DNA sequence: TGCGCCAGCAGCTTAACGTCTAACTATGGCTACACCTTC. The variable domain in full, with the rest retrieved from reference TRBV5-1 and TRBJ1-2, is KAGVTQTPRYLIKTRGQQVTLSCSPISGHRSVSWYQQTPGQGLQFLFEYFSETQRNKGNFPGRFSGRQFSNSRSEMNVSTLELGDSALYLCASSLTSNYGYTFGSGTRLTVV.

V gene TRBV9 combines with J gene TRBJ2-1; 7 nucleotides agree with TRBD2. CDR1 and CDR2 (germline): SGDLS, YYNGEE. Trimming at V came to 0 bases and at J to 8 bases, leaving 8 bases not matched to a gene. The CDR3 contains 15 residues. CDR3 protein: CASSVEVGGSYEQFF. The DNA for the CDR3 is TGTGCCAGCAGCGTAGAAGTGGGAGGGTCATATGAGCAGTTCTTC.

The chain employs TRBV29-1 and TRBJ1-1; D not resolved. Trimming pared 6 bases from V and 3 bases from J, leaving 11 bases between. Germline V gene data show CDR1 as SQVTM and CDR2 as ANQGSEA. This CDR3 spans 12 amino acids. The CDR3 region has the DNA TGCAGCGTCTCAAGACGGTACACTGAAGCTTTCTTT. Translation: CSVSRRYTEAFF.

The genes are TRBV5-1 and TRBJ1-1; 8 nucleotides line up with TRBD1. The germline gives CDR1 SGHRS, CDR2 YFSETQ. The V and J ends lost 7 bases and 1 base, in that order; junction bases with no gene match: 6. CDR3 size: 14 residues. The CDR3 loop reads CASGRQGTNTEAFF. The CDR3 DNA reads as TGCGCCAGCGGGAGACAGGGGACGAACACTGAAGCTTTCTTT.

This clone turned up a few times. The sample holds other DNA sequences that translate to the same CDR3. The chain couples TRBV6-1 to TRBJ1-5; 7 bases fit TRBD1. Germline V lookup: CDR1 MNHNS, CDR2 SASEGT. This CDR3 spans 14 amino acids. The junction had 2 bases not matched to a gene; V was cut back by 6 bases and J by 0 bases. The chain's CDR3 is CASRGTVSNQPQHF. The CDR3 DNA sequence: TGTGCCAGCAGGGGGACAGTTAGCAATCAGCCCCAGCATTTT.

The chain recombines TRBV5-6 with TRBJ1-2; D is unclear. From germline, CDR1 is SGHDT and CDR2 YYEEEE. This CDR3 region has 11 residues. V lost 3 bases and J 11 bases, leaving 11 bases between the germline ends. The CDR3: CASSSQVGYTF. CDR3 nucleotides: TGTGCCAGCAGCTCGCAAGTAGGGTACACCTTC.

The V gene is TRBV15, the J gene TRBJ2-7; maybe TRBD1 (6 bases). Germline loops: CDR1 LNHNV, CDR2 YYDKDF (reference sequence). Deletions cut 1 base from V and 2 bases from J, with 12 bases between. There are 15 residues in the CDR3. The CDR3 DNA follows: TGTGCCACCAGCAGAGCTCGAGGACAGACCTACGAGCAGTACTTC. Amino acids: CATSRARGQTYEQYF.

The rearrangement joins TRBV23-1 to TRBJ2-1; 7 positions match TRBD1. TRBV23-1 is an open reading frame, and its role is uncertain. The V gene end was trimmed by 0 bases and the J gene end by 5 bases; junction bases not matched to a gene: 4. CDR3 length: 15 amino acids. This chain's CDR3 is CASSQSRDRDNEQFF. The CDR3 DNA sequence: TGCGCCAGCAGTCAATCAAGAGACAGGGACAATGAGCAGTTCTTC.